This is a list of T cell receptor beta chains from one sample in a study of cytomegalovirus exposure and HLA in healthy donors. The protocol was immunoSEQ multiplex PCR, while the TCRdb copy is restricted to in-frame clones and leaves out a portion. This table holds some 130,000 clones, 79% found once. Sequencing was carried out using PBMCs. These receptors originate from a man aged 18 to 35 in good health and CMV-seronegative. Both conserved end residues are part of each CDR3. Each record gives: J gene, V gene, D gene, clone size, CDR3 DNA, CDR3 protein. A D gene is named only where the DNA matches it firmly. A row's size may be missing; if present it is once, few, many or a size class.

J gene: TRBJ2-2; V gene: TRBV9; D gene: TRBD1; clone size: once; CDR3 DNA: TGTGCCAGCAGGGACAGGGGGCACAACAACACCGGGGAGCTGTTTTTT; CDR3 protein: CASRDRGHNNTGELFF
J gene: TRBJ2-3; V gene: TRBV5-6; D gene: TRBD2; clone size: NA; CDR3 DNA: TGTGCCAGCAGCTCCCCCCGGGAGGGCACAGATACGCAGTATTTT; CDR3 protein: CASSSPREGTDTQYF
J gene: TRBJ2-3; V gene: TRBV27; D gene: NA; clone size: NA; CDR3 DNA: TGTGCCAGCAGTATAACCTCAGGTGGTACGCAGTATTTT; CDR3 protein: CASSITSGGTQYF
J gene: TRBJ1-1; V gene: TRBV5-1; D gene: TRBD1; clone size: NA; CDR3 DNA: TGCGCCAGCAGCGCACGGGACAGGGGGCCGGGTGAAGCTTTCTTT; CDR3 protein: CASSARDRGPGEAFF
J gene: TRBJ2-7; V gene: TRBV19; D gene: TRBD2; clone size: NA; CDR3 DNA: TGTGCCAGTAGGGCATCTGAGGTGACGGCGGGAGCCGTCTACGAGCAGTACTTC; CDR3 protein: CASRASEVTAGAVYEQYF
J gene: TRBJ2-7; V gene: TRBV27; D gene: NA; clone size: NA; CDR3 DNA: TGTGCCAGCAGCAGGGGTTACGAGCAGTACTTC; CDR3 protein: CASSRGYEQYF
J gene: TRBJ2-1; V gene: TRBV5-1; D gene: NA; clone size: NA; CDR3 DNA: TGCGCCAGCAGCTTGAGATACGAGGGTCGGAGCTCCTACAATGAGCAGTTCTTC; CDR3 protein: CASSLRYEGRSSYNEQFF
J gene: TRBJ2-3; V gene: TRBV7-9; D gene: NA; clone size: NA; CDR3 DNA: TGTGCCAGCAGCCCTCAAGCGGGCCCCACAGATACGCAGTATTTT; CDR3 protein: CASSPQAGPTDTQYF
J gene: TRBJ2-7; V gene: TRBV15; D gene: TRBD1; clone size: NA; CDR3 DNA: TGTGCCACTAGGGGACAGGGACCCTACGAGCAGTACTTC; CDR3 protein: CATRGQGPYEQYF
J gene: TRBJ2-7; V gene: TRBV6-5; D gene: NA; clone size: NA; CDR3 DNA: TGTGCCATATCAGGGTTCTACGAGCAGTACTTC; CDR3 protein: CAISGFYEQYF
J gene: TRBJ2-2; V gene: TRBV2; D gene: NA; clone size: once; CDR3 DNA: TGTGCCAGCACAGGGAACACCGGGGAGCTGTTTTTT; CDR3 protein: CASTGNTGELFF
J gene: TRBJ2-3; V gene: TRBV6-6; D gene: NA; clone size: NA; CDR3 DNA: TGTGCCAGCAGCAAAACTAGGACAGATACGCAGTATTTT; CDR3 protein: CASSKTRTDTQYF
J gene: TRBJ1-4; V gene: TRBV2; D gene: NA; clone size: few; CDR3 DNA: TGTGCCAGCAGTGTGGGCAGGGATGAAAAACTGTTTTTT; CDR3 protein: CASSVGRDEKLFF
J gene: TRBJ1-1; V gene: TRBV20-1; D gene: NA; clone size: NA; CDR3 DNA: TGCAGTGCTCCGGATCTACGGAGAGCTTTCTTT; CDR3 protein: CSAPDLRRAFF
J gene: TRBJ2-2; V gene: TRBV14; D gene: NA; clone size: NA; CDR3 DNA: TGTGCCAGCAGCCAAACTTGGTCACCCAACACCGGGGAGCTGTTTTTT; CDR3 protein: CASSQTWSPNTGELFF
J gene: TRBJ1-2; V gene: TRBV7-9; D gene: NA; clone size: NA; CDR3 DNA: TGTGCCAGCAGCAGGATGCAGGCTTTCTATGGCTACACCTTC; CDR3 protein: CASSRMQAFYGYTF
J gene: TRBJ2-3; V gene: TRBV19; D gene: NA; clone size: NA; CDR3 DNA: TGTGCCAGTAGCCCCGGGGCAGATACGCAGTATTTT; CDR3 protein: CASSPGADTQYF
J gene: TRBJ1-1; V gene: TRBV7-9; D gene: TRBD1; clone size: NA; CDR3 DNA: TGTGCCAGCAGCAGTCCGCGGACAGGATTTAGTGAAGCTTTCTTT; CDR3 protein: CASSSPRTGFSEAFF
J gene: TRBJ2-1; V gene: TRBV28; D gene: NA; clone size: NA; CDR3 DNA: TGTGCCAGCAGTCCGTACAATGAGCAGTTCTTC; CDR3 protein: CASSPYNEQFF
J gene: TRBJ2-3; V gene: TRBV11-3; D gene: NA; clone size: NA; CDR3 DNA: TGTGCCAGCAGCACGGGGTCGACAGATACGCAGTATTTT; CDR3 protein: CASSTGSTDTQYF
J gene: TRBJ2-7; V gene: TRBV18; D gene: NA; clone size: once; CDR3 DNA: TGTGCCAGCTCAATGGAGGTAACCCACGAGCAGTACTTC; CDR3 protein: CASSMEVTHEQYF
J gene: TRBJ1-5; V gene: TRBV21-1; D gene: NA; clone size: NA; CDR3 DNA: TGTGCCAGCAGCATCAGGGGGGAATTAGGGGGGATTAAAATCCGATTCGATCAGCCCCAGCATTTT; CDR3 protein: CASSIRGELGGIKIRFDQPQHF
J gene: TRBJ1-2; V gene: TRBV7-9; D gene: NA; clone size: NA; CDR3 DNA: TGTGCCAGCAGCCGCCAGGGGTGTGGCTACACCTTC; CDR3 protein: CASSRQGCGYTF
J gene: TRBJ1-2; V gene: TRBV11-2; D gene: NA; clone size: NA; CDR3 DNA: TGTGCCAGCAGCAAACAGGGCGCGGTGTGGGGCTACACCTTC; CDR3 protein: CASSKQGAVWGYTF